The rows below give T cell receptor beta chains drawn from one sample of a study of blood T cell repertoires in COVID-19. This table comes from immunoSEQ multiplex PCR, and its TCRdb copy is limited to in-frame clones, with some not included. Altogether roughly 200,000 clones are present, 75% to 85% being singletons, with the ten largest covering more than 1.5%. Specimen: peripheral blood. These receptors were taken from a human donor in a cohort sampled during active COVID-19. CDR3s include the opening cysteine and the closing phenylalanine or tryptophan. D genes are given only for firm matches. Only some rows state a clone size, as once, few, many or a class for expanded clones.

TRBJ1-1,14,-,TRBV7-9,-,CASSTPGGHTEAFF,TGTGCCAGCAGCACACCGGGAGGGCACACTGAAGCTTTCTTT
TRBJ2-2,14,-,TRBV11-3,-,CASSLGENTGELFF,TGTGCCAGCAGCTTAGGAGAAAACACCGGGGAGCTGTTTTTT
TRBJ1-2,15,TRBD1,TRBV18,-,CASSRDRPYNYGYTF,TGTGCCAGCTCCCGGGACAGACCCTATAACTATGGCTACACCTTC
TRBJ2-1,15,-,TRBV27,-,CASSFGGLDYNEQFF,TGTGCCAGCAGTTTTGGCGGGTTAGACTACAATGAGCAGTTCTTC
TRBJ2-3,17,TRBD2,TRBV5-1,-,CASSFSLAGGGADTQYF,TGCGCCAGCAGCTTCAGTCTAGCGGGGGGCGGGGCAGATACGCAGTATTTT
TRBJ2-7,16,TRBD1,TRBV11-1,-,CASSPWGQGKSYEQYF,TGTGCCAGCAGCCCCTGGGGACAGGGCAAATCTTACGAGCAGTACTTC
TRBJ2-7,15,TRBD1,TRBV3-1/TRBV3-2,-,CASSQGWQGDYEQYF,TGTGCCAGCAGCCAAGGGTGGCAGGGGGACTACGAGCAGTACTTC
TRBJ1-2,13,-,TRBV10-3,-,CAISVGQVEGYTF,TGTGCCATCAGTGTGGGCCAGGTTGAGGGCTACACCTTC
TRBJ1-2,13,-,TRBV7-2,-,CASSLARGHGYTF,TGTGCCAGCAGCTTAGCCCGGGGTCATGGCTACACCTTC
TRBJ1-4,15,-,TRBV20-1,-,CSASEWAATNEKLFF,TGCAGTGCTAGTGAGTGGGCAGCAACTAATGAAAAACTGTTTTTT
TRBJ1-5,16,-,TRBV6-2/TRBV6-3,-,CASSYSAGLSNQPQHF,TGTGCCAGCAGTTACTCGGCAGGGCTGAGCAATCAGCCCCAGCATTTT
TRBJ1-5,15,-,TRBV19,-,CASSIAGTSNQPQHF,TGTGCCAGTAGTATAGCAGGAACTAGCAATCAGCCCCAGCATTTT
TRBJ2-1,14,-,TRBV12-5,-,CASGPRRRHNEQFF,TGTGCTAGTGGTCCCCGGCGGAGGCACAATGAGCAGTTCTTC
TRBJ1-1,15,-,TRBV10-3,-,CAISESISTGDEAFF,TGTGCCATCAGTGAGTCGATCTCTACGGGGGATGAAGCTTTCTTT
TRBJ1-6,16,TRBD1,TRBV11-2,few,CASSLGQGFYNSPLHF,TGTGCCAGCAGCCTTGGACAGGGATTTTATAATTCACCCCTCCACTTT
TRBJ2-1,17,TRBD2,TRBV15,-,CATSGSSGGNLYNEQFF,TGTGCCACCAGCGGATCTAGCGGGGGGAACCTCTACAATGAGCAGTTCTTC
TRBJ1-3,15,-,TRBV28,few,CASGGGRVSGNTIYF,TGTGCCAGCGGTGGCGGCCGGGTCTCTGGAAACACCATATATTTT
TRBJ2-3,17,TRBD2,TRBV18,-,CASSPGLAGEGTDTQYF,TGTGCCAGCTCACCGGGACTAGCGGGAGAGGGCACAGATACGCAGTATTTT
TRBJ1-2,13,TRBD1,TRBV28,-,CASSKQGARGYTF,TGTGCCAGCAGTAAACAGGGGGCGCGGGGCTACACCTTC
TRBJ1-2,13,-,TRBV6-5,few,CASGKTVNYGYTF,TGTGCCAGCGGGAAGACAGTTAACTATGGCTACACCTTC
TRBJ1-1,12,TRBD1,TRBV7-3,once,CASSSGTGEAFF,TGTGCCAGCAGCTCAGGGACAGGGGAAGCTTTCTTT
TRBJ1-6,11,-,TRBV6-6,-,CASSSLDTLHF,TGTGCCAGCAGTTCTCTTGACACCCTCCACTTT
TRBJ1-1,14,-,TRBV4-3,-,CASSQALQENEAFF,TGCGCCAGCAGCCAAGCACTGCAGGAAAATGAAGCTTTCTTT
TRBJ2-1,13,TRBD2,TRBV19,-,CASSLAGGEEQFF,TGTGCCAGTAGTCTAGCGGGAGGAGAGGAGCAGTTCTTC
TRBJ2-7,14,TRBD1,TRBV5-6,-,CASSSGQGDRKQYF,TGTGCCAGCAGCTCGGGACAGGGAGATAGGAAGCAGTACTTC
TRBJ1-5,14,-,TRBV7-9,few,CASSLTTGNQPQHF,TGTGCCAGCAGCTTAACGACAGGCAATCAGCCCCAGCATTTT
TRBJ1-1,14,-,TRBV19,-,CASSPRGVNTEAFF,TGTGCCAGTAGTCCGCGGGGGGTGAACACTGAAGCTTTCTTT